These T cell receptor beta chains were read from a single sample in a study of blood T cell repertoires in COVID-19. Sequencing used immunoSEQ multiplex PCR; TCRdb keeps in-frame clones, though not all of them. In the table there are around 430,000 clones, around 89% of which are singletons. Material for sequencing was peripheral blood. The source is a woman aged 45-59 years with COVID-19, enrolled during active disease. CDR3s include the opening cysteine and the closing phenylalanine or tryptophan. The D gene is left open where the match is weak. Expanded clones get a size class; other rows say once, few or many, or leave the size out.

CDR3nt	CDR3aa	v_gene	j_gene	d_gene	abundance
TGTGCCACCAGCAGATCCGGACGGGACAATCAGCCCCAGCATTTT	CATSRSGRDNQPQHF	TRBV15	TRBJ1-5	.	.
TGTGCCACCAGTGAGGCCGGGACACAGAGCCAGTTCTTC	CATSEAGTQSQFF	TRBV24-1	TRBJ2-1	.	.
TGTGCCTGGGAGGGACAGGGGGCTGGAAGCACTGAAGCTTTCTTT	CAWEGQGAGSTEAFF	TRBV30	TRBJ1-1	TRBD1	.
TGCGCCAGCAGTCTCGGGGGAGCTAACTATGGCTACACCTTC	CASSLGGANYGYTF	TRBV5-1	TRBJ1-2	.	.
TGTGCCAGCAGTTCAAGGGGCTTTAGGAATGAGCAGTTCTTC	CASSSRGFRNEQFF	TRBV6-2/TRBV6-3	TRBJ2-1	.	.
TGTGCCAGCAGCTTAGATTTCTTCAGTAAGCAGTACTTC	CASSLDFFSKQYF	TRBV11-2	TRBJ2-7	.	.
TGCGCCAGCACCTTTGACTCGACTGAGATGAACACTGAAGCTTTCTTT	CASTFDSTEMNTEAFF	TRBV5-1	TRBJ1-1	.	.
TGCAGCGTTTGGGCAGGGTGGGACTATGGCTACACCTTC	CSVWAGWDYGYTF	TRBV29-1	TRBJ1-2	.	.
TGTGCCAGCATCGGTAGTGGTCCAGGACTCGGCTACACCTTC	CASIGSGPGLGYTF	TRBV6-5	TRBJ1-2	.	.
TGTGCCAGCAGTTTTACAGGGAACGAGCAGTACTTC	CASSFTGNEQYF	TRBV12-3/TRBV12-4	TRBJ2-7	.	.
TGTGCCAGCAGCTTAGAGGTTACCAGGGATGGCTACACCTTC	CASSLEVTRDGYTF	TRBV7-9	TRBJ1-2	.	once
TGCGCCAGCAGCCAGGACCTTACAGGGAGTGTCACTGAAGCTTTCTTT	CASSQDLTGSVTEAFF	TRBV4-1	TRBJ1-1	.	.
TGTGCCAGCAGCCAAGCCGAGACAGTGAGTAACTATGGCTACACCTTC	CASSQAETVSNYGYTF	TRBV4-2	TRBJ1-2	.	.
TGTGCCAGCAGCCAAGTGTCTAGCGGGGGCCTCGGGATTTACAATGAGCAGTTCTTC	CASSQVSSGGLGIYNEQFF	TRBV3-1/TRBV3-2	TRBJ2-1	TRBD2	.
TGTGCCAGCAGCGGCGGGGTTGGCAATCAGCCCCAGCATTTT	CASSGGVGNQPQHF	TRBV9	TRBJ1-5	.	.
TGTGCCAGTGGCAGGACAAATGGCTACACCTTC	CASGRTNGYTF	TRBV11-2	TRBJ1-2	.	.
TGTGCCAGCTCACCCTCGACTAGCTCAAGAGATGTCCAGTACTTC	CASSPSTSSRDVQYF	TRBV18	TRBJ2-5	TRBD2	once
TGCGCCAGCAGCTTGGACAGGGTTAACTATGGCTACACCTTC	CASSLDRVNYGYTF	TRBV5-1	TRBJ1-2	.	.
TGTGCCAGCAGCTCGGGGGACGGCAACTACGAGCAGTACTTC	CASSSGDGNYEQYF	TRBV7-6	TRBJ2-7	.	.
TGTGCCAGCAGCTCAGGACTAGCGGGGGGTTATAGCACAGATACGCAGTATTTT	CASSSGLAGGYSTDTQYF	TRBV3-1/TRBV3-2	TRBJ2-3	TRBD2	.
TGCGCCAGCAGCTTGGGCGTAACAGGGGCCACTGAAGCTTTCTTT	CASSLGVTGATEAFF	TRBV5-1	TRBJ1-1	TRBD1	.
TGTGCCAGCTCACCAGACGACAGGGGAACCGCTGACTATGGCTACACCTTC	CASSPDDRGTADYGYTF	TRBV18	TRBJ1-2	TRBD1	.
TGCGCCAGCAGCCAAACAGGGTTGGACGAGCAGTACTTC	CASSQTGLDEQYF	TRBV5-1	TRBJ2-7	.	.
TGTGCCAGCTCACCATCAGGGCAGTCTCAGCCCCAGCATTTT	CASSPSGQSQPQHF	TRBV18	TRBJ1-5	.	.
TGTGCCAGCCGTCCCCTCGGTTCAATCAATCAGCCCCAGCATTTT	CASRPLGSINQPQHF	TRBV2	TRBJ1-5	.	.
TGCGCCAGCAGCTTTTCCGTTCCAACTAATGAAAAACTGTTTTTT	CASSFSVPTNEKLFF	TRBV5-1	TRBJ1-4	.	.
TGTGCCAGCAGCTCACAGGGAACCGGGGAGCTGTTTTTT	CASSSQGTGELFF	TRBV7-9	TRBJ2-2	.	few
TGTGCCAGTAGCACCCACAGGGGAACTGAAGCTTTCTTT	CASSTHRGTEAFF	TRBV19	TRBJ1-1	TRBD1	many
TGTGCCAGCAGTTTGGGCAGGGGGATGGGGGAGACCCAGTACTTC	CASSLGRGMGETQYF	TRBV27	TRBJ2-5	TRBD1	.
TGTGCCAGCAGCCCTGTAAGCACAGATACGCAGTATTTT	CASSPVSTDTQYF	TRBV11-2	TRBJ2-3	.	.
TGTGCCAGCAGTGGCCCACCAGGGGAGAGTAATGAAAAACTGTTTTTT	CASSGPPGESNEKLFF	TRBV6-1	TRBJ1-4	.	.
TGCGCCAGCAGCCATTACTTCACGGACAGTAATGAAAAACTGTTTTTT	CASSHYFTDSNEKLFF	TRBV5-1	TRBJ1-4	.	.
TGTGCCAGCGCTCCAGGGGGAAGCAATCAGCCCCAGCATTTT	CASAPGGSNQPQHF	TRBV6-5	TRBJ1-5	TRBD1	few
TGTGCCAGCAGTTTCGCAGGATCCTACGAGCAGTACTTC	CASSFAGSYEQYF	TRBV27	TRBJ2-7	.	.
TGTGCCAGCGGGGAGGGGAGTCTCTTGTCTGGAAACACCATATATTTT	CASGEGSLLSGNTIYF	TRBV2	TRBJ1-3	.	.
TGTGCCTGGACTAGGGACGGGGGAAATCAGCCCCAGCATTTT	CAWTRDGGNQPQHF	TRBV30	TRBJ1-5	.	.
TGTGCCAGCAGTTTATGGGGGGGTAGCGAGCAGTACTTC	CASSLWGGSEQYF	TRBV27	TRBJ2-7	TRBD2	.
TGTGCCGGTAAGACAGGGGCTGGGGCCAACGTCCTGACTTTC	CAGKTGAGANVLTF	TRBV6-5	TRBJ2-6	TRBD1	.
TGTGCCAGCAGCGTCCATACAGGGGGCGCGAGAAATGAGCAGTTCTTC	CASSVHTGGARNEQFF	TRBV9	TRBJ2-1	TRBD1	.
TGTGCCAGCAGCTTAGGCGGGGTCCTCTCGAACACTGAAGCTTTCTTT	CASSLGGVLSNTEAFF	TRBV13	TRBJ1-1	.	.
TGTGCCAGCTCACCGCGGACAGGGAACTCTGGGGCCAACGTCCTGACTTTC	CASSPRTGNSGANVLTF	TRBV18	TRBJ2-6	TRBD1	.
TGTGCCAGCAGCAGTAATGAGCAGTTCTTC	CASSSNEQFF	TRBV6-4	TRBJ2-1	.	.
TGCAGCGTTGAAAAACAGGGAGGGACTGAAGCTTTCTTT	CSVEKQGGTEAFF	TRBV29-1	TRBJ1-1	.	.
TGTGCCAGCAGCCGACCGGGACAGGCCGGGTTCTTC	CASSRPGQAGFF	TRBV7-3	TRBJ2-1	TRBD1	.
TGTGCCAGCAGCTCAGGACAGTCCTACGAGCAGTACTTC	CASSSGQSYEQYF	TRBV6-5	TRBJ2-7	.	.
TGTGCCAGCAGCCAGGGGGCCATGAACACTGAAGCTTTCTTT	CASSQGAMNTEAFF	TRBV7-3	TRBJ1-1	TRBD1	.
TGTGCCAGCAGCTATAGCCGACAGGAACCCTACGAGCAGTACTTC	CASSYSRQEPYEQYF	TRBV7-9	TRBJ2-7	.	.
TGTGCCACCAATGGACTAGCGGGGCACACAGATACGCAGTATTTT	CATNGLAGHTDTQYF	TRBV24-1	TRBJ2-3	TRBD2	.
TGTGCCAGCAGCCAGCTTCCGGGACTATCCCCCGAGCAGTACTTC	CASSQLPGLSPEQYF	TRBV5-4	TRBJ2-7	TRBD2	.
TGTGCCAGCAGTTTTAGCGGGGGTTCAGGTGAGCAGTTCTTC	CASSFSGGSGEQFF	TRBV28	TRBJ2-1	TRBD2	few
TGTGCCAGCAGTTACGGGGGACAGAGAAACTACGAGCAGTACTTC	CASSYGGQRNYEQYF	TRBV6-6	TRBJ2-7	TRBD1	.
TGCGCCAGCAGCCGTGGACAGGCTCTAAACACTGAAGCTTTCTTT	CASSRGQALNTEAFF	TRBV5-1	TRBJ1-1	TRBD1	.